The 32 T cell receptor beta chains below all came from one sample that was sequenced in a study of blood T cell repertoires in COVID-19. Only in-frame clones appear in the TCRdb table, and some are missing; sequencing was by immunoSEQ multiplex PCR. Of 200,000 to 250,000 clones listed, 83% were seen once; the top ten hold roughly 4.8%. Sequences were obtained from PBMCs or T cells enriched from blood (not recorded which). Receptors were obtained from a woman aged 45 to 65 who had been exposed to COVID-19.

The gene calls are TRBV5-4 and TRBJ1-6, with D hard to call. The germline CDR1 and CDR2 sequences are SGHNT and YYREEE (reference sequence). There are 17 residues in the CDR3. Trimming stripped 0 bases from V and 0 bases from J, with 10 bases between. The CDR3: CASSLAGRSSYNSPLHF. The DNA of the CDR3 is TGTGCCAGCAGCTTGGCCGGTCGGAGCTCCTATAATTCACCCCTCCACTTT.

V and J are TRBV6-2 or TRBV6-3 and TRBJ2-3; TRBD2 matches at 8 bases. This CDR3 is 15 amino acids long. CDR1 and CDR2 from the germline V gene are MNHEY and SVGEGT. The trim removed 0 bases at V and 5 bases at J, leaving 4 bases unmatched. DNA of the CDR3: TGTGCCAGCAGTTACTCTGTAGCGGGGAGAGATACGCAGTATTTT. Residues: CASSYSVAGRDTQYF.

The rearrangement links TRBV18 to TRBJ1-1; weak D call: TRBD1 (5 bases). The CDR3 contains 15 residues. Germline V gene sequence: CDR1 KGHSH, CDR2 LQKENI. Trimming shortened V by 2 bases and J by 5 bases, and 15 bases separated the two germline ends. This CDR3 reads CASSPWDGGTTEAFF. The CDR3 DNA reads TGTGCCAGCTCACCATGGGATGGCGGGACGACTGAAGCTTTCTTT.

This clone appeared a single time. The rearrangement joins TRBV21-1 to TRBJ2-5; the listed D gene, TRBD1, was not tested against the DNA. TRBV21-1 is marked as a pseudogene. This CDR3 is 18 amino acids long. The CDR3: CASSKAFTGTGLQETQYF. CDR3 nucleotides: TGTGCCAGCAGCAAAGCCTTTACCGGGACAGGGCTCCAAGAGACCCAGTACTTC.

This chain joins TRBV20-1 and TRBJ2-1; 9 bases map to TRBD2. Germline assignment: CDR1 DFQATT and CDR2 SNEGSKA (reference sequence). The CDR3 loop spans 16 amino acids. With V trimmed by 3 bases and J by 1 base, 7 bases remained unmatched. In nucleotides, the CDR3 is TGCAGTGCTAGTGGCCTTACTAGCGGGTCCTACAATGAGCAGTTCTTC. Encoded protein: CSASGLTSGSYNEQFF.

The genes are TRBV5-4 and TRBJ2-5, with no clear D. Trimming took 0 bases from V and 5 from J, leaving 17 bases between them. Germline V lookup: CDR1 SGHNT, CDR2 YYREEE (reference sequence). This CDR3 has 16 residues. For the CDR3, the DNA is TGTGCCAGCAGCTTGGGGGCAGGTTCCCTCCCGGAGACCCAGTACTTC. Protein sequence: CASSLGAGSLPETQYF.

The J gene is TRBJ2-3, the V gene TRBV2; 11 nucleotides line up with TRBD1. Looked up from germline, CDR1 is SNHLY and CDR2 is FYNNEI. The CDR3 contains 16 residues. Trimming cost V 6 bases and J 4 bases; bases outside gene matches: 9. The CDR3 reads CASRRTGGAFPDTQYF. In nucleotides, the CDR3 is TGTGCCAGCAGAAGGACAGGGGGCGCTTTCCCAGATACGCAGTATTTT.

This clone was observed a handful of times. The chain joins TRBV7-8 to TRBJ1-5, with 7 bases fitting TRBD1. After removal of 5 bases from V and 5 bases from J, the junction contained 21 bases not matched to a gene. The CDR3 is 19 amino acids. The germline V gene encodes CDR1 SGHVS and CDR2 FQNEAQ. CDR3 protein: CASSHQQGFGFDVDQPQHF. The CDR3 bases are TGTGCCAGCAGCCACCAACAGGGGTTTGGTTTTGATGTCGATCAGCCCCAGCATTTT.

The J gene is TRBJ2-5, the V gene TRBV7-9; 8 positions agree with TRBD2. Per germline, CDR1 SEHNR and CDR2 FQNEAQ (reference sequence). This CDR3 region has 16 residues. The V segment lost 5 bases and the J segment 1 base; nucleotides outside the gene matches: 9. The DNA of the CDR3 is TGTGCCAGCAGCCCCGGGACTAGAGGACTCCAAGAGACCCAGTACTTC. Its protein is CASSPGTRGLQETQYF. Together with reference TRBV7-9 and TRBJ2-5, the CDR3 gives the full variable domain: DTGVSQNPRHKITKRGQNVTFRCDPISEHNRLYWYRQTLGQGPEFLTYFQNEAQLEKSRLLSDRFSAERPKGSFSTLEIQRTEQGDSAMYLCASSPGTRGLQETQYFGPGTRLLVL.

V is TRBV19 and J is TRBJ2-4; 7 positions agree with TRBD1. The germline CDR1 and CDR2 sequences are LNHDA and SQIVND (reference sequence). Trimming took 7 bases from V and 6 from J; bases not matched to a gene: 9. The CDR3 has 14 residues. The DNA of the CDR3 is TGTGCCAGTATGCTTTCGACAGGGCTAAACATTCAGTACTTC. Encoded protein: CASMLSTGLNIQYF.

The rearrangement joins TRBV12-5 to TRBJ2-2, with 11 bases matching TRBD2. Germline-derived CDR1 and CDR2 are LGHNT and FRNRAP. V was pared by 2 bases and J by 6 bases, with 8 bases of the junction left unmatched. The CDR3 runs to 17 residues. The DNA of the CDR3 is TGTGCTAGTGGTTTGATCCTAGCGGGGGGTATCCCCGGGGAGCTGTTTTTT. Its translation: CASGLILAGGIPGELFF. Filled out from reference TRBV12-5 and TRBJ2-2, the complete variable domain reads DARVTQTPRHKVTEMGQEVTMRCQPILGHNTVFWYRQTMMQGLELLAYFRNRAPLDDSGMPKDRFSAEMPDATLATLKIQPSEPRDSAVYFCASGLILAGGIPGELFFGEGSRLTVL.

The chain carries TRBV4-3 and TRBJ2-2; 7 nucleotides agree with TRBD1. J was trimmed by 6 bases and V by 0 bases; bases with no gene match: 10. The CDR3 consists of 17 residues. CDR1 and CDR2 (germline): LGHNA, YSLEER. In nucleotides, the CDR3 is TGCGCCAGCAGCCAAGATCGAGGGGGCAGGGTGGCCGGGGAGCTGTTTTTT. Encoded protein: CASSQDRGGRVAGELFF.

This clone was counted a single time. J is TRBJ2-1 and V is TRBV30; TRBD2 agrees at 9 bases. Germline trimming cut 7 bases from V and 4 bases from J; bases unmatched to any gene: 5. CDR3 length: 13 amino acids. Per the germline V gene, CDR1 is GTSNPN and CDR2 is SVGIG (reference sequence). The CDR3, as DNA: TGTGCCTCCTCGACTAGCGGATACAATGAGCAGTTCTTC. Its translation: CASSTSGYNEQFF.

The chain is built from TRBV11-2 and TRBJ1-2; D not resolved. The V gene lost 5 bases and the J gene lost 8 bases, with 15 bases spanning the gap. This CDR3 comprises 13 residues. Germline CDR1 and CDR2: SGHAT and FQNNGV. DNA of the CDR3: TGTGCCAGCAGCCAAATTTTAGTCCGGGGCTACACCTTC. It translates to CASSQILVRGYTF.

The DNA for the CDR3 is TGCGCCAGCAGCCGTTGGGACCAGGGAGGAGGTGGCTACACCTTC. This translates into CASSRWDQGGGGYTF. The V and J genes are TRBV4-3 and TRBJ1-2; TRBD1 might be the D (5 bases). The CDR3 extends over 15 amino acids. The germline V gene has CDR1 LGHNA and CDR2 YSLEER. V dropped 4 bases and J dropped 7 bases, with 19 bases sitting between them.

The genes are TRBV5-1 and TRBJ2-5; 7 bases fit TRBD1. The CDR3 runs to 14 residues. V lost 4 bases to trimming and J lost 4 bases; unmatched junction nucleotides: 7. Germline V gene lookup returns CDR1 SGHRS and CDR2 YFSETQ. CDR3 in DNA: TGCGCCAGCAGCCTGACAGGGTCAGGAGAGACCCAGTACTTC. This encodes CASSLTGSGETQYF.

The V and J genes are TRBV5-4 and TRBJ1-4, with 8 bases lining up with TRBD1. The CDR3 length is 13 residues. The J segment lost 11 bases and the V segment lost 6 bases, leaving 9 bases of the junction unmatched. Germline V gives CDR1 SGHNT, CDR2 YYREEE (reference sequence). The CDR3 is CASTFGQGEKLFF. CDR3 in DNA: TGTGCCAGCACCTTTGGACAGGGTGAGAAACTGTTTTTT.

The chain uses TRBV7-9 and TRBJ1-1; D gene uncertain. The CDR3 has 13 residues. The germline V gene has CDR1 SEHNR and CDR2 FQNEAQ (reference sequence). Trimming cost V 4 bases and J 13 bases, with 19 bases left between them. The CDR3 here is CASSSAGMRWVFF. For the CDR3, the DNA is TGTGCCAGCAGCTCCGCGGGAATGAGGTGGGTTTTCTTT.

This chain links TRBV3-1 (or the pseudogene TRBV3-2) with TRBJ2-7; D perhaps matches TRBD1 (6 bases). Germline V lookup: CDR1 LGHDT, CDR2 YNNKEL (reference sequence). Deletions cut 3 bases from V and 5 bases from J, with 11 bases between. The CDR3 loop spans 13 amino acids. DNA for the CDR3: TGTGCCAGCAGCCAGGAGGCAGGGGACGAGCAGTACTTC. Translating it yields CASSQEAGDEQYF.

The chain links TRBV28 to TRBJ2-7, with 9 bases identical to TRBD1. This CDR3 has 15 amino acids. The V and J ends lost 5 bases and 6 bases, in that order; junction bases with no gene match: 11. CDR1 is MDHEN and CDR2 is SYDVKM in the germline V gene. In DNA, the CDR3 is TGTGCCAGCAGTCCGCCGAGGACAGGGGCTAGCGAGCAGTACTTC. This sequence encodes CASSPPRTGASEQYF.

The rearrangement links TRBV6-5 to TRBJ1-2; no reliable D call. The CDR3 is 15 amino acids. Germline lookup yields CDR1 MNHEY and CDR2 SVGAGI. V lost 5 bases and J lost 0, with 13 bases in between. CDR3 sequence: CASSPYIGANYGYTF. The CDR3 bases are TGTGCCAGCAGTCCTTACATCGGAGCTAACTATGGCTACACCTTC.

The gene calls are TRBV27 and TRBJ1-2; D is unresolved. V lost 6 bases to trimming and J lost 0 bases, with 14 bases between them. CDR3 size: 15 residues. CDR1 is MNHEY, CDR2 SMNVEV, per germline (reference sequence). The CDR3 nucleotides are TGTGCCAGCAGCCGCGGAGGGTTTACTAACTATGGCTACACCTTC. It yields the protein CASSRGGFTNYGYTF.

The V call is TRBV18, the J call TRBJ2-7, with a weak D call TRBD2 (6 bases). There are 16 residues in the CDR3. Germline V CDR1 and CDR2: KGHSH, LQKENI. Trimming took 1 base from V and 5 from J, leaving 18 bases between them. The CDR3 protein is CASSPLGQGGIHEQYF. The CDR3 region has the DNA TGTGCCAGCTCACCACTGGGGCAGGGAGGTATCCACGAGCAGTACTTC.

This sequence joins TRBV7-3 and TRBJ2-1; possible D gene TRBD2, 6 bases. V lost 6 bases, J lost 0 bases, and 9 bases lay in between. This CDR3 is built from 14 residues. The germline V gene encodes CDR1 SGHTA and CDR2 FQGTGA. CDR3 amino acids: CASRAGSSYNEQFF. In DNA form, the CDR3 reads TGTGCCAGCAGGGCGGGGAGCTCCTACAATGAGCAGTTCTTC.

The chain employs TRBV5-4 and TRBJ2-7, with D tentatively TRBD1 (6 bases). The CDR3 covers 13 residues. Trimming took 0 bases from V and 3 from J, leaving 7 bases between them. The germline CDR1 and CDR2 sequences are SGHNT and YYREEE (reference sequence). The CDR3 sequence is CASSLEQGYEQYF. The DNA for the CDR3 is TGTGCCAGCAGCTTGGAACAGGGCTACGAGCAGTACTTC.

This sequence joins TRBV2 and TRBJ2-2; D is possibly TRBD2 (5 bases). Germline assignment: CDR1 SNHLY and CDR2 FYNNEI. The V end was cut by 5 bases, the J end by 8 bases, with 9 bases between. The CDR3 spans 12 residues. The CDR3 is CASSPDWGELFF. The CDR3 nucleotides read TGTGCCAGCAGTCCGGACTGGGGGGAGCTGTTTTTT.

The CDR3 DNA follows: TGTGCCAGCAGCTTATCCGGGACAGTGAGGGAGCAGTACTTC. Protein sequence: CASSLSGTVREQYF. The chain employs TRBV7-2 and TRBJ2-7; the match to TRBD1 covers 7 bases. Germline V CDR1 and CDR2: SGHTA, FQGNSA. The CDR3 is 14 residues long. V shed 2 bases, J shed 7 bases, and the junction held 8 bases outside the gene matches. Supplemented by reference TRBV7-2 and TRBJ2-7, the full variable domain reads GAGVSQSPSNKVTEKGKDVELRCDPISGHTALYWYRQSLGQGLEFLIYFQGNSAPDKSGLPSDRFSAERTGGSVSTLTIQRTQQEDSAVYLCASSLSGTVREQYFGPGTRLTVT.

The rearrangement uses TRBV19 and TRBJ2-7; 10 bases map to TRBD1. Germline CDR1 reads LNHDA; CDR2 reads SQIVND (reference sequence). V lost 8 bases, J lost 7 bases, and 14 bases stayed unmatched. CDR3 length: 15 amino acids. In nucleotides, the CDR3 is TGTGCCAGTTCAAGTTCGGGACAGGGGAAGTGGGAGCAGTACTTC. Protein: CASSSSGQGKWEQYF.

V and J are TRBV6-5 and TRBJ1-6; 8 bases match TRBD1. The length of the CDR3 is 14 residues. CDR1 and CDR2 from the germline V gene are MNHEY and SVGAGI. J gave up 7 bases and V 6 bases, and 5 bases lay outside the gene matches. The CDR3 protein is CASSQGQVNSPLHF. The DNA for the CDR3 is TGTGCCAGCAGCCAGGGACAGGTCAATTCACCCCTCCACTTT.

The V and J genes are TRBV5-1 and TRBJ1-1; perhaps TRBD1 as D (5 bases). Trimming cost V 2 bases and J 10 bases, with 15 bases left between them. This CDR3 contains 13 residues. Germline lookup yields CDR1 SGHRS and CDR2 YFSETQ. The CDR3 bases are TGCGCCAGCAGCTTTGAGGGGAGGGTAGGAGCTTTCTTT. Its translation is CASSFEGRVGAFF.

This chain links TRBV13 with TRBJ2-7, with TRBD2 identical over 8 bases. There are 17 residues in the CDR3. After removal of 2 bases from V and 9 bases from J, the junction contained 18 bases not matched to a gene. Germline V CDR1 and CDR2: PRHDT, FYEKMQ (reference sequence). This chain's CDR3 is CASSLHREGRPESGQYF. CDR3 nucleotide sequence: TGTGCCAGCAGCTTACACCGGGAGGGACGCCCAGAGTCGGGGCAGTACTTC.

CDR3 in amino acids: CAISNTGTGNTEAFF. The CDR3 nucleotides are TGTGCCATCAGCAACACCGGGACAGGGAATACTGAAGCTTTCTTT. The chain recombines TRBV10-3 with TRBJ1-1, with 9 bases fitting TRBD1. The trim removed 6 bases at V and 5 bases at J, leaving 10 bases unmatched. The CDR3 contains 15 residues. The germline V gene encodes CDR1 ENHRY and CDR2 SYGVKD.